Presented here are 4 T cell receptor beta chains from one specimen sequenced in a study of shared clonotypes between healthy human individuals. Sequencing used immunoSEQ multiplex PCR; TCRdb keeps in-frame clones, though not all of them. The table shows around 980,000 clones, with around 78% occurring only once. Sequences were obtained from memory CD4+ T cells from PBMCs. Described subset: CD45RA-negative fraction. Receptor source: a man in his late teens or twenties in good health. Some clones in this sample may be carry-over from other donors' samples.

The V gene is TRBV27, the J gene TRBJ2-6; D is perhaps TRBD1 or TRBD2 (5 bases each). Germline CDR1 is MNHEY and CDR2 is SMNVEV (reference sequence). This CDR3 comprises 18 residues. The V end was cut by 4 bases, the J end by 0 bases, with 16 bases between. The CDR3 here is CASSWRWTGPSGANVLTF. Written as DNA, the CDR3 is TGTGCCAGCAGTTGGCGTTGGACGGGACCCTCTGGGGCCAACGTCCTGACTTTC.

This clone appeared many times. The gene calls are TRBV4-1 and TRBJ1-1; no clear D. Germline loops: CDR1 MGHRA, CDR2 YSYEKL. Trimming left V 1 base short and J 1 base short, with 10 bases between. This CDR3 is 15 amino acids long. This chain's CDR3 is CASSQAISGNTEAFF. The CDR3, as DNA: TGCGCCAGCAGCCAAGCCATATCGGGGAACACTGAAGCTTTCTTT.

This clone was seen once. The chain uses TRBV15 and TRBJ2-7; 7 bases map to TRBD2. Trimming at V came to 1 base and at J to 6 bases, leaving 9 bases not matched to a gene. Germline V gene data show CDR1 as LNHNV and CDR2 as YYDKDF (reference sequence). This CDR3 has 15 residues. The CDR3 loop reads CATSRGSTGGSEQYF. CDR3 bases: TGTGCCACCAGCAGAGGGTCGACGGGAGGAAGCGAGCAGTACTTC.

The chain combines TRBV5-1 with TRBJ1-4; D may be TRBD1 (6 bases). This CDR3 region has 15 residues. Between the trimmed V and J ends, which lost 4 bases and 2 bases, there was a span of 12 bases. Germline V gene sequence: CDR1 SGHRS, CDR2 YFSETQ. DNA for the CDR3: TGCGCCAGCAGCCTTTATCAGGGGACTAATGAAAAACTGTTTTTT. Translation: CASSLYQGTNEKLFF. The complete variable domain, with remaining parts taken from reference TRBV5-1 and TRBJ1-4, reads KAGVTQTPRYLIKTRGQQVTLSCSPISGHRSVSWYQQTPGQGLQFLFEYFSETQRNKGNFPGRFSGRQFSNSRSEMNVSTLELGDSALYLCASSLYQGTNEKLFFGSGTQLSVL.